These T cell receptor beta chains were read from a single sample in a study of shared clonotypes between healthy human individuals. Assay used: immunoSEQ multiplex PCR; TCRdb lists only in-frame clones, some missing. The sample consists of 150,000 to 200,000 clones, roughly 91% of them appearing once. Specimen: naive CD4+ T cells sorted from blood. The receptors shown here come from a young woman in good health. Each CDR3 is given with its conserved first and last residue. A D gene is named only where the DNA matches it firmly.

j_gene | d_gene | v_gene | CDR3nt | CDR3aa
TRBJ2-3 | TRBD1 | TRBV11-2 | TGTGCCAGCAGCCCAGGGGGCTCTAGGGGAGTTACGCAGTATTTT | CASSPGGSRGVTQYF
TRBJ1-1 | - | TRBV6-5 | TGTGCCAGCAGTTACAGGTTCGACACTGAAGCTTTCTTT | CASSYRFDTEAFF
TRBJ1-5 | - | TRBV14 | TGTGCCAGCAGCCAAGATGGGGAACAGCCCCAGCATTTT | CASSQDGEQPQHF
TRBJ1-1 | - | TRBV19 | TGTGCCACCCGAGGCCGGGACAACACTGAAGCTTTCTTT | CATRGRDNTEAFF
TRBJ2-3 | - | TRBV19 | TGTGCCAGTCGGGCGATCGGGACACTCACAGATACGCAGTATTTT | CASRAIGTLTDTQYF
TRBJ2-5 | - | TRBV7-3 | TGTGCCAGCAGCTTTGGCGGTTTGGGAGAGACCCAGTACTTC | CASSFGGLGETQYF
TRBJ2-7 | - | TRBV2 | TGTGCCAGCAGTGAATTTCAGGGGCTGGATGTCTACGAGCAGTACTTC | CASSEFQGLDVYEQYF
TRBJ2-1 | TRBD2 | TRBV14 | TGTGCCAGCAGCCAAGTAGCGGGAGGGAGGAATGAGCAGTTCTTC | CASSQVAGGRNEQFF
TRBJ2-1 | - | TRBV11-1 | TGTGCCAGCAGCTCGGAGGGGGATCGGAATGAGCAGTTCTTC | CASSSEGDRNEQFF
TRBJ1-4 | - | TRBV4-1 | TGCGCCAGCAGCCCCCCGAATCGCCCCGCAACTAATGAAAAACTGTTTTTT | CASSPPNRPATNEKLFF
TRBJ1-1 | TRBD1 | TRBV28 | TGTGCCAGCAAACTGGGGACAGGTGCCACTCGGAACACTGAAGCTTTCTTT | CASKLGTGATRNTEAFF
TRBJ1-2 | - | TRBV28 | TGTGCCAGCAGTCCCACCGGGAAGGGCGTCGGTGGCTACACCTTC | CASSPTGKGVGGYTF
TRBJ1-1 | TRBD1 | TRBV5-4 | TGTGCCAGCAAGACAGGGAAAAATATGAACACTGAAGCTTTCTTT | CASKTGKNMNTEAFF
TRBJ2-7 | - | TRBV25-1 | TGTGCCAGCAGCGAGCCGGGACCCCAGTCGGGAGAGCAGTACTTC | CASSEPGPQSGEQYF
TRBJ1-1 | - | TRBV4-1 | TGCGCCAGCAGCCAAGTTCTCAAAATGAACACTGAAGCTTTCTTT | CASSQVLKMNTEAFF
TRBJ2-7 | - | TRBV18 | TGTGCCAGCTCACTCTCTAGCAGCACCTACGAGCAGTACTTC | CASSLSSSTYEQYF
TRBJ1-4 | - | TRBV28 | TGTGCCAGCACCGACGGGAAGGGGTGGGATGAAAAACTGTTTTTT | CASTDGKGWDEKLFF